The source of this T cell receptor (beta chain) is a study of cytomegalovirus exposure and HLA in healthy donors. The study, taken as a whole, reports: Researchers left out some V segments, among them TRBV6-2 and TRBV6-3, as indistinguishable. A later analysis showed that HLA-associated TCR beta chains had undergone more clonal expansion than equally common others. The Asian-associated ancestry cluster reportedly had fewer N-insertions than the roughly 720-donor mean in a later analysis. Evidence from a later analysis indicated that most CMV-associated TCR beta chains looked HLA-restricted.

Primers included in the PCR were 60 Vbeta and 13 Jbeta primers. The repertoire was sequenced with immunoSEQ multiplex PCR; TCRdb's copy has only in-frame clones and lacks some. Found here are 150,000 to 200,000 clones, 83% of them singletons; the top ten hold about 4%. This clone has just one count. Its antigen remains unknown. CDR1 is SGHNT, CDR2 YYREEE, per germline (reference sequence). CDR3 length: 15 residues. V lost 0 bases, J lost 5 bases, and 6 bases stayed unmatched. The material sequenced was PBMCs. The TCR originated in a man in his fifties or sixties in good health and CMV-seropositive. The rearrangement uses TRBV5-4 and TRBJ1-2; 8 nucleotides align to TRBD1. CDR3 DNA: TGTGCCAGCAGCTTGGAAGACAGGGGTGGGTATGGCTACACCTTC. This gives the protein CASSLEDRGGYGYTF.